This T cell receptor beta chain is from a study of shared T cell receptors in the human thymus. Only in-frame clones appear in the TCRdb table, and some are missing; sequencing was by immunoSEQ multiplex PCR. This table has 600,000 or so clones, around 87% appearing once. This clone was detected only a few times. These sequences were also reported in another study, on human thymus T cells. This second study notes: Among thymic and blood repertoires, usage of V and J genes appeared biased.

Sequencing was carried out using thymocytes. This clonotype was obtained from a boy less than two years old with a congenital heart defect.

Written as DNA, the CDR3 is TGTGCCAGCCAGGACAGGGTCCAGCCCCAGCATTTT. It yields the protein CASQDRVQPQHF. J is TRBJ1-5 and V is TRBV6-1, with 8 positions matching TRBD1. CDR1 is MNHNS, CDR2 SASEGT, per germline. J lost 7 bases, V lost 8 bases, and 4 bases had no gene match. The CDR3 runs 12 residues.